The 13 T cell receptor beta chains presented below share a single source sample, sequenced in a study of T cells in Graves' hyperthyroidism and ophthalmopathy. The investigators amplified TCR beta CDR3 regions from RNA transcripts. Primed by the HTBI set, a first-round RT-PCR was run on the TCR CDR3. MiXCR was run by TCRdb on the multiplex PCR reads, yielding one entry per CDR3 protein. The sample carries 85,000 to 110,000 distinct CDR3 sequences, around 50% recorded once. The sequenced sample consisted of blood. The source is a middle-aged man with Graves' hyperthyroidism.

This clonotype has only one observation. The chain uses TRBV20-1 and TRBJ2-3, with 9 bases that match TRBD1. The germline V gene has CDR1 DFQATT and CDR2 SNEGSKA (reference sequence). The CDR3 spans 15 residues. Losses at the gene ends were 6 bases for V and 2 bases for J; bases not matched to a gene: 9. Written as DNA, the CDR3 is TGCAGTGCAGGGGGACAGGGATGGTACACAGATACGCAGTATTTT. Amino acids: CSAGGQGWYTDTQYF.

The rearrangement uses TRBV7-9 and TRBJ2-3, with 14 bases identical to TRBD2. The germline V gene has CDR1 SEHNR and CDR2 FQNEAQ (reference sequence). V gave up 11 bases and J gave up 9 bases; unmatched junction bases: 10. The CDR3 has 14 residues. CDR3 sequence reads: CAAGLAGGRGTQYF. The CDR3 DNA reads TGTGCCGCCGGACTAGCGGGGGGACGCGGAACGCAGTATTTT.

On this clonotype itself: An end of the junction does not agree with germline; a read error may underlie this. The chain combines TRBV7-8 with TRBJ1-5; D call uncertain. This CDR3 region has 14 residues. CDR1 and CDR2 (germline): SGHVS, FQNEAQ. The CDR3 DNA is TGTGCCAGCAGCTTAGATAGCGCCACAGAGACGCAGTATTTC. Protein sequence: CASSLDSATETQYF.

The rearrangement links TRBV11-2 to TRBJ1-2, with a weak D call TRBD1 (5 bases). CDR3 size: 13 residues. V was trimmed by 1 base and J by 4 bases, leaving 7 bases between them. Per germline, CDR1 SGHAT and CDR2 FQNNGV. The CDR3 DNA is TGTGCCAGCAGCTTAGTGGGGGTCTATGGCTACACCTTC. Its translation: CASSLVGVYGYTF.

The DNA of the CDR3 is TGTGCCAGCAGCGACGGGGCGGACTATGGCTACACCTTC. Its protein is CASSDGADYGYTF. The chain is built from TRBV7-2 and TRBJ1-2; D is perhaps TRBD1 (5 bases). Germline CDR1 is SGHTA and CDR2 is FQGNSA. The CDR3 has 13 amino acids. V was cut by 5 bases and J by 3 bases, with 10 bases left in between.

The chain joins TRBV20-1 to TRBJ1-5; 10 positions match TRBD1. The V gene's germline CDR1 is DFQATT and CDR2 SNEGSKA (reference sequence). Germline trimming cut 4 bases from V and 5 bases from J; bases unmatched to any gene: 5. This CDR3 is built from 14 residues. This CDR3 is CSATKGTGDQPQHF. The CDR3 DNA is TGCAGTGCTACGAAAGGGACAGGGGATCAGCCCCAGCATTTT.

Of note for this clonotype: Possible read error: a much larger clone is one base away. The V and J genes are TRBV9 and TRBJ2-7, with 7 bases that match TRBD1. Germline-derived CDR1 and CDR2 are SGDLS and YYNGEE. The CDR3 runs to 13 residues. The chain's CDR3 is CAGSQAPQGVQYF. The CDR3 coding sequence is TGTGCCGGCAGCCAAGCCCCCCAGGGGGTGCAGTACTTC.

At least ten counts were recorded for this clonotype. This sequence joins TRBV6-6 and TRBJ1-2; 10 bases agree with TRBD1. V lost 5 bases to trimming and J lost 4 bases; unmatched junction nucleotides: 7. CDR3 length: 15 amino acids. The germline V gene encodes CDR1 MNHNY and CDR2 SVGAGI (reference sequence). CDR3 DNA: TGTGCCAGCAGTGCCCCGGACAGGGGGAGCTATGGCTACACCTTC. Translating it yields CASSAPDRGSYGYTF.

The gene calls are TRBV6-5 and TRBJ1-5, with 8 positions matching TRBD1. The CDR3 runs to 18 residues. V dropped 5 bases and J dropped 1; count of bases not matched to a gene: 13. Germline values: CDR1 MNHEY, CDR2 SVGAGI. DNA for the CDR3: TGTGCCAGCAGTCCGACCGACAGGGGCCCATTCAGCAATCAGCCCCAGCATTTT. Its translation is CASSPTDRGPFSNQPQHF.

This CDR3 reads CASSTWGGGLYNEQFF. In nucleotides, the CDR3 is TGTGCCAGTAGTACTTGGGGGGGTGGGCTGTACAATGAGCAGTTCTTC. The chain uses TRBV19 and TRBJ2-1, with 7 bases fitting TRBD2. V was pared by 4 bases and J by 4 bases, with 10 bases of the junction left unmatched. The CDR3 is 16 residues long. CDR1 is LNHDA, CDR2 SQIVND, per germline (reference sequence).

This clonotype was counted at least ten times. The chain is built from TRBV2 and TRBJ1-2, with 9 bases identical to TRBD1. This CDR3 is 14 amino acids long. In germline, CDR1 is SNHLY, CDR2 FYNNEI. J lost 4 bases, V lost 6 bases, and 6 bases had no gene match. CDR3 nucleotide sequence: TGTGCCAGCAGCAAGGACAGGGGTGGCTATGGCTACACCTTC. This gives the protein CASSKDRGGYGYTF.

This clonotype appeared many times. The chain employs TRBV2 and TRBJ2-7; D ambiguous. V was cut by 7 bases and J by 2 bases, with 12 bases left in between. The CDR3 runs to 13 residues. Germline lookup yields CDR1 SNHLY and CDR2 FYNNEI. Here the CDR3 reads CASTTPETYEQYF. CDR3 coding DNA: TGTGCCAGCACCACGCCGGAGACCTACGAGCAGTACTTC.

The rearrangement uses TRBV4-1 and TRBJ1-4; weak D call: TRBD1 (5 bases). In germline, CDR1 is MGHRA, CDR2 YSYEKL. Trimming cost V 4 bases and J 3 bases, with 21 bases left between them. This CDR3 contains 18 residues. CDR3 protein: CASSPRPGGSLSNEKLFF. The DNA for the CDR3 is TGCGCCAGCAGCCCCAGACCGGGGGGTTCTTTGTCTAATGAAAAACTGTTTTTT.